The present T cell receptor (beta chain) was sequenced within a study of T cell changes during pregnancy in multiple sclerosis. Per germline, CDR1 PRHDT and CDR2 FYEKMQ (reference sequence). Losses at the gene ends were 4 bases for V and 6 bases for J; bases not matched to a gene: 8. The CDR3 runs to 15 residues. Clones were read by immunoSEQ multiplex PCR, and TCRdb kept only the in-frame ones, dropping some. This table has 35,000 to 55,000 clones, more than 70% appearing once. This sequence originates from a female donor in good health, enrolled as a control in a pregnancy study. The starting material was CD8+ T cells from peripheral blood mononuclear cells, obtained after pregnancy. This rearrangement joins TRBV13 to TRBJ2-1, with 8 bases aligning to TRBD2. CDR3 amino acids: CASSSGRGGANEQFF. CDR3 nucleotide sequence: TGTGCCAGCAGCTCCGGTCGGGGGGGGGCCAATGAGCAGTTCTTC.